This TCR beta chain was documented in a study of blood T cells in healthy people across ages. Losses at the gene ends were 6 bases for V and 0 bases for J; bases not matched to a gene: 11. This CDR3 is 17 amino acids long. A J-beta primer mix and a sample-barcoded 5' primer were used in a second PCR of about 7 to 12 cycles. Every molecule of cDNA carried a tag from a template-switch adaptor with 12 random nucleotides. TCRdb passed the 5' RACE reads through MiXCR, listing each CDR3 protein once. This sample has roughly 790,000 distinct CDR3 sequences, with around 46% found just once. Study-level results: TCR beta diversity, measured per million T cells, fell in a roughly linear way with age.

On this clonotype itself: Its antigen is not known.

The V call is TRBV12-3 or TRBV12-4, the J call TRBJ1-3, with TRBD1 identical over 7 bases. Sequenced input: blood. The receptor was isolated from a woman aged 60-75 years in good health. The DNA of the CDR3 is TGTGCCAGCAGGCAGGGACAGACCACATTCTCTGGAAACACCATATATTTT. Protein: CASRQGQTTFSGNTIYF.